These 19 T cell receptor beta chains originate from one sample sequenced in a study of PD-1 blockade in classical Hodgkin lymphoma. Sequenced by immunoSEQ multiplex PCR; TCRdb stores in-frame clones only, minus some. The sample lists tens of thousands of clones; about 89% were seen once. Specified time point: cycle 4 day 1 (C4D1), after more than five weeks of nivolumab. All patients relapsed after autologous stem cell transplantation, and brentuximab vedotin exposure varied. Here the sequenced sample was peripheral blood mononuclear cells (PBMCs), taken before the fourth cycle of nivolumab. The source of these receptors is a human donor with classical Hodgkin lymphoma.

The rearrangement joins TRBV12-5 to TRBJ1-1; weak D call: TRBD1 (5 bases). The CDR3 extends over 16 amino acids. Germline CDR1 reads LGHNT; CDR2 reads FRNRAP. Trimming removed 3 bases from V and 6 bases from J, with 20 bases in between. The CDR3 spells CASGLSGRNLGAEAFF. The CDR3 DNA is TGTGCTAGTGGTTTATCAGGGAGGAATCTCGGTGCTGAAGCTTTCTTT.

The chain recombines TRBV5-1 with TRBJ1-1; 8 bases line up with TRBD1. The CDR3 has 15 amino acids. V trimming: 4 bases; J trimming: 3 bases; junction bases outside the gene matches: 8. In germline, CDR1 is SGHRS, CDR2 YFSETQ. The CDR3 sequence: CASSVNRGRYTEAFF. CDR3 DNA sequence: TGCGCCAGCAGCGTTAACAGGGGGAGGTACACTGAAGCTTTCTTT.

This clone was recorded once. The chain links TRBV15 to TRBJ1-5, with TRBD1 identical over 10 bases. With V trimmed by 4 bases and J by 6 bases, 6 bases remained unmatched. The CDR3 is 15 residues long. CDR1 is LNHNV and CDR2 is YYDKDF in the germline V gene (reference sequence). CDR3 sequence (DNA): TGTGCCACCAGCATAGACAGGGGGCGAGTTCAGCCCCAGCATTTT. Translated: CATSIDRGRVQPQHF.

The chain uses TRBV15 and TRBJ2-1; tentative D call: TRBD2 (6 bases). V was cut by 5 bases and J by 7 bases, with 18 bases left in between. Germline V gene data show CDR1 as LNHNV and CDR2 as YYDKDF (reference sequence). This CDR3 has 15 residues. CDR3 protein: CATSPPRLGGNEQFF. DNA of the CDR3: TGTGCCACCAGCCCTCCCCGACTAGGCGGTAATGAGCAGTTCTTC.

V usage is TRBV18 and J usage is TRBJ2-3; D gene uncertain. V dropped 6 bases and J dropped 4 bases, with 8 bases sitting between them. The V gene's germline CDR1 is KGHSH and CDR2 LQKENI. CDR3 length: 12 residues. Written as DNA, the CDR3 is TGTGCCAGCTCTGCAGGTTCAGATACGCAGTATTTT. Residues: CASSAGSDTQYF.

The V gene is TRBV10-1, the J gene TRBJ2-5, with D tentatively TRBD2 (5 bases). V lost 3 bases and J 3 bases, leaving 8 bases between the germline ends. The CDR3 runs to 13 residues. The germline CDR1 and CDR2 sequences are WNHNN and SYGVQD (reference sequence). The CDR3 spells CASSEGGEETQYF. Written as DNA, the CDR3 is TGCGCCAGCAGTGAAGGAGGTGAAGAGACCCAGTACTTC.

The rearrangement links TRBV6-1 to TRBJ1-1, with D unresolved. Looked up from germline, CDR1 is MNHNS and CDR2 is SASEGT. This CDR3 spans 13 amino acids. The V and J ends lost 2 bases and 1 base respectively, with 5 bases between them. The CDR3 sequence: CASSETGNTEAFF. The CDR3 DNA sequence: TGTGCCAGCAGTGAAACGGGGAACACTGAAGCTTTCTTT.

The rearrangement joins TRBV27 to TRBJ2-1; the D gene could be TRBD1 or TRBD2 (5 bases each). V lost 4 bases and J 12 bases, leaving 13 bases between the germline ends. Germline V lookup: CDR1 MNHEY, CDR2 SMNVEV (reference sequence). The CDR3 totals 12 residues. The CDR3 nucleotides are TGTGCCAGCAGTTCCCCCGGGACCTGGCAGTTCTTC. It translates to CASSSPGTWQFF.

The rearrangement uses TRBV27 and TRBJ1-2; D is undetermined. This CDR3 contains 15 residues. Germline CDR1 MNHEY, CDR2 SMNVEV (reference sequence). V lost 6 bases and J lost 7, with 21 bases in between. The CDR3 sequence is CASRPLKRPPGGYTF. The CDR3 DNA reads TGTGCCAGCAGACCCCTGAAACGGCCACCCGGTGGCTACACCTTC.

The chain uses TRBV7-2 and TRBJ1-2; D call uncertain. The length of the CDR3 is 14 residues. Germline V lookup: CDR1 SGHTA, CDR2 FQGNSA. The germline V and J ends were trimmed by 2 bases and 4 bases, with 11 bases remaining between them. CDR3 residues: CASSLRAPLYGYTF. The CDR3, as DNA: TGTGCCAGCAGCTTACGTGCACCCCTCTATGGCTACACCTTC. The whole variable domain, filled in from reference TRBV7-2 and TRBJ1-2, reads GAGVSQSPSNKVTEKGKDVELRCDPISGHTALYWYRQSLGQGLEFLIYFQGNSAPDKSGLPSDRFSAERTGGSVSTLTIQRTQQEDSAVYLCASSLRAPLYGYTFGSGTRLTVV.

As DNA, the CDR3 is TGTGCCAGCTCGACCACTAGGAGTCCTGACTACAATGAGCAGTTCTTC. It encodes CASSTTRSPDYNEQFF. This chain joins TRBV18 and TRBJ2-1, with D tentatively TRBD2 (5 bases). CDR1 is KGHSH, CDR2 LQKENI, per germline. Trimming took 6 bases from V and 3 from J, leaving 18 bases between them. The CDR3 is made up of 16 amino acids. Filled out from reference TRBV18 and TRBJ2-1, the complete variable domain reads NAGVMQNPRHLVRRRGQEARLRCSPMKGHSHVYWYRQLPEEGLKFMVYLQKENIIDESGMPKERFSAEFPKEGPSILRIQQVVRGDSAAYFCASSTTRSPDYNEQFFGPGTRLTVL.

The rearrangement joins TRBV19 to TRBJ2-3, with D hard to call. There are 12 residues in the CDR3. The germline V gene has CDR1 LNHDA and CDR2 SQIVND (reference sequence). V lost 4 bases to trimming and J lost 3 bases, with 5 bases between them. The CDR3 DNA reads TGTGCCAGTAGTACCCCGACAGATACGCAGTATTTT. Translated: CASSTPTDTQYF.

The CDR3 loop reads CATGGTEAFF. DNA of the CDR3: TGTGCCACCGGGGGCACTGAAGCTTTCTTT. The chain has TRBV4-2 and TRBJ1-1, with TRBD1 as a possible D gene (5 bases). The V end lost 10 bases, the J end lost 4 bases, and 7 bases lay between the germline ends. This CDR3 contains 10 residues. Germline V gene lookup returns CDR1 LGHNA and CDR2 YNFKEQ.

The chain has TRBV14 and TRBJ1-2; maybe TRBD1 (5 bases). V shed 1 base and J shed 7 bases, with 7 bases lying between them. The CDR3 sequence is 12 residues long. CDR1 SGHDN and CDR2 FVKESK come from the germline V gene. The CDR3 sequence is CASSQGDGGYTF. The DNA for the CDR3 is TGTGCCAGCAGCCAAGGGGACGGTGGCTACACCTTC. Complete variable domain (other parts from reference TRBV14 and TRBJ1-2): EAGVTQFPSHSVIEKGQTVTLRCDPISGHDNLYWYRRVMGKEIKFLLHFVKESKQDESGMPNNRFLAERTGGTYSTLKVQPAELEDSGVYFCASSQGDGGYTFGSGTRLTVV.

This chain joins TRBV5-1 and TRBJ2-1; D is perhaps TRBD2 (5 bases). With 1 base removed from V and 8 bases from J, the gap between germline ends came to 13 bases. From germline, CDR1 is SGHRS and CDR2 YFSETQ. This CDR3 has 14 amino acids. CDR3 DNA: TGCGCCAGCAGCTTGCGGCGGTTGAGGGATGAGCAGTTCTTC. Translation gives CASSLRRLRDEQFF.

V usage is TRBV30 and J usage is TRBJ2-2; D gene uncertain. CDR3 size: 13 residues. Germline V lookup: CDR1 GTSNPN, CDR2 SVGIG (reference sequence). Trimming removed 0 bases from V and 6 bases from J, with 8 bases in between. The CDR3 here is CAWSVGESGELFF. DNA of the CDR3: TGTGCCTGGAGTGTTGGGGAATCCGGGGAGCTGTTTTTT.

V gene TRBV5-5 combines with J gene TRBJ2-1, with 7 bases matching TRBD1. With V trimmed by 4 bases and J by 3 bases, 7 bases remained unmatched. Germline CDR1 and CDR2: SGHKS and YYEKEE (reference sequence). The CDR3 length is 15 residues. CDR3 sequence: CASSPGWDSYNEQFF. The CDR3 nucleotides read TGTGCCAGCAGCCCAGGCTGGGACAGCTACAATGAGCAGTTCTTC.

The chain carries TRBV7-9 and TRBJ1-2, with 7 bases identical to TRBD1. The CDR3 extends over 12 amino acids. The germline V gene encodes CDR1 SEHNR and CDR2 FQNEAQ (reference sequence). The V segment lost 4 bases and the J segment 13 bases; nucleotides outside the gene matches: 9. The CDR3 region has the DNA TGTGCCAGCAGCTCGGCCACAGGGGCGGGCACCTTC. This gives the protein CASSSATGAGTF.

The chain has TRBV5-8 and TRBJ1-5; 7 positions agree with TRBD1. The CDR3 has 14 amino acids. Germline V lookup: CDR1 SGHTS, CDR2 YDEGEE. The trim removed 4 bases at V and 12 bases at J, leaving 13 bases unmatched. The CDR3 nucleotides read TGTGCCAGCAGCGATGGACAGGCGTGGAACGGCCAGCATTTT. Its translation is CASSDGQAWNGQHF.